The 23 T cell receptor beta chains in this list originate from one sample, sequenced in a study of shared clonotypes between healthy human individuals. Sequencing used immunoSEQ multiplex PCR; TCRdb keeps in-frame clones, though not all of them. The sample lists over 2 million clones, around 93% occurring once. The material sequenced was naive CD4+ T cells from PBMCs. Sample subset: CD45RA+ positively selected. Every receptor here comes from a man aged 18 to 29 in good health. Some clones in this sample may be carry-over from other donors' samples.

Turning to this clone: Within the sample, other DNA sequences also encode this same CDR3. The genes are TRBV19 and TRBJ1-5; tentatively, D is TRBD1 (5 bases). V lost 8 bases to trimming and J lost 0 bases, with 17 bases between them. CDR1 is LNHDA and CDR2 is SQIVND in the germline V gene (reference sequence). This CDR3 is 16 amino acids long. The CDR3 coding sequence is TGTGCCAGTTCTCCTAGGGACGGGTATAGCAATCAGCCCCAGCATTTT. Its protein is CASSPRDGYSNQPQHF.

This chain links TRBV10-2 with TRBJ2-7, with D perhaps given as TRBD1 or TRBD2 (5 bases each). In germline, CDR1 is WSHSY, CDR2 SAAADI. The ends were cut back, 6 bases at V and 3 bases at J, with 21 bases in the middle. The CDR3 runs to 16 residues. CDR3 protein: CASRGAGWELVYEQYF. CDR3 coding DNA: TGCGCCAGCAGAGGGGCAGGGTGGGAGCTTGTCTACGAGCAGTACTTC.

CDR3: CASSLGHEQFF. CDR3 sequence (DNA): TGTGCCAGCAGCTTAGGACATGAGCAGTTCTTC. V is TRBV7-9 and J is TRBJ2-1, with D hard to call. Germline V gene sequence: CDR1 SEHNR, CDR2 FQNEAQ (reference sequence). The V end was cut by 1 base, the J end by 8 bases, with 3 bases between. This CDR3 has 11 amino acids.

The chain carries TRBV30 and TRBJ2-7, with a weak D call TRBD2 (6 bases). The CDR3 is 13 amino acids. Germline CDR1 GTSNPN, CDR2 SVGIG (reference sequence). Trimming took 4 bases from V and 0 from J, leaving 10 bases between them. The CDR3: CAWNPGLSYEQYF. For the CDR3, the DNA is TGTGCCTGGAACCCGGGACTCTCCTACGAGCAGTACTTC.

The table lists this clone with a count of one. The chain uses TRBV28 and TRBJ2-1; 13 positions match TRBD2. This CDR3 has 17 amino acids. Germline CDR1 reads MDHEN; CDR2 reads SYDVKM. The V and J ends lost 5 bases and 1 base, in that order; junction bases with no gene match: 5. CDR3: CASSQGTSGASYNEQFF. CDR3 bases: TGTGCCAGCAGTCAGGGGACTAGCGGGGCATCCTACAATGAGCAGTTCTTC.

V usage is TRBV4-2 and J usage is TRBJ2-7, with 10 bases aligning to TRBD2. The CDR3 consists of 15 residues. In germline, CDR1 is LGHNA, CDR2 YNFKEQ. Losses at the gene ends were 3 bases for V and 4 bases for J; bases not matched to a gene: 6. The CDR3 bases are TGTGCCAGCAGCCACTCTCTAGCGGGAGTGTACGAGCAGTACTTC. Protein sequence: CASSHSLAGVYEQYF.

The rearrangement uses TRBV21-1 and TRBJ2-7; the table gives TRBD1 as D, unverified against the DNA. TRBV21-1 is termed a pseudogene. The CDR3 extends over 15 amino acids. CDR3 bases: TGTGCCAGCAGCAGCGCCCAGGACAGGGCCTACGAGCAGTACTTC. Protein sequence: CASSSAQDRAYEQYF.

This clone has a single count. In DNA, the CDR3 is TGTGCCAGTAGTATAGGTGGCAACAATGAGCAGTTCTTC. It specifies CASSIGGNNEQFF. The rearrangement links TRBV19 to TRBJ2-1, with D unresolved. The CDR3 consists of 13 residues. Germline V gene data show CDR1 as LNHDA and CDR2 as SQIVND (reference sequence). V lost 1 base to trimming and J lost 5 bases, with 6 bases between them.

The chain carries TRBV4-1 and TRBJ2-7, with D tentatively TRBD1 (6 bases). The V end lost 1 base, the J end lost 2 bases, and 9 bases lay between the germline ends. The CDR3 totals 14 residues. Germline assignment: CDR1 MGHRA and CDR2 YSYEKL. The DNA for the CDR3 is TGCGCCAGCAGCCAAGGAGAGGGGGCCTACGAGCAGTACTTC. Its protein product is CASSQGEGAYEQYF.

The V call is TRBV5-1, the J call TRBJ2-5; 10 bases map to TRBD1. Unmatched junction bases numbered 3, after V lost 3 bases and J lost 1 base. Looked up from germline, CDR1 is SGHRS and CDR2 is YFSETQ. The CDR3 has 15 amino acids. Written as DNA, the CDR3 is TGCGCCAGCAGCTGGGGGACAGGGGCCCAAGAGACCCAGTACTTC. Encoded protein: CASSWGTGAQETQYF.

The V gene is TRBV7-9, the J gene TRBJ2-3; D is possibly TRBD1 (5 bases). CDR1 is SEHNR and CDR2 is FQNEAQ in the germline V gene (reference sequence). The CDR3 contains 17 residues. Trimming removed 0 bases from V and 2 bases from J, with 15 bases in between. CDR3 protein: CASSLAWDRQSTDTQYF. The CDR3 DNA sequence: TGTGCCAGCAGCTTAGCCTGGGATCGACAGTCCACAGATACGCAGTATTTT.

The rearrangement joins TRBV27 to TRBJ2-2; 7 bases are a match to TRBD1. The CDR3 loop spans 15 amino acids. From germline, CDR1 is MNHEY and CDR2 SMNVEV (reference sequence). V was clipped by 4 bases and J by 6 bases; unmatched bases: 8. As DNA, the CDR3 is TGTGCCAGCAGTTCCGAATTGAGGGGGCCCGGGGAGCTGTTTTTT. Its protein is CASSSELRGPGELFF.

This sequence joins TRBV28 and TRBJ2-7; D gene uncertain. CDR3 length: 11 residues. Germline V gene data show CDR1 as MDHEN and CDR2 as SYDVKM. Between the trimmed V and J ends, which lost 8 bases and 3 bases, there was a span of 8 bases. The CDR3 here is CASESIYEQYF. The CDR3 region has the DNA TGTGCCAGCGAGTCTATCTACGAGCAGTACTTC.

The chain couples TRBV2 to TRBJ2-5; D gene unclear. Germline V gene sequence: CDR1 SNHLY, CDR2 FYNNEI. Trimming pared 5 bases from V and 4 bases from J, leaving 14 bases between. This CDR3 spans 14 amino acids. The chain's CDR3 is CASSRSFTRETQYF. The DNA for the CDR3 is TGTGCCAGCAGTCGATCGTTCACTCGAGAGACCCAGTACTTC. The entire variable domain, with the rest obtained from reference TRBV2 and TRBJ2-5, is as follows: EPEVTQTPSHQVTQMGQEVILRCVPISNHLYFYWYRQILGQKVEFLVSFYNNEISEKSEIFDDQFSVERPDGSNFTLKIRSTKLEDSAMYFCASSRSFTRETQYFGPGTRLLVL.

V usage is TRBV7-6 and J usage is TRBJ2-7; D perhaps matches TRBD1 (6 bases). This CDR3 is built from 13 residues. CDR1 is SGHVS and CDR2 is FNYEAQ in the germline V gene. Trimming removed 5 bases at V and 2 bases at J, with 10 bases between. The CDR3 region has the DNA TGTGCCAGCAGCCGAGGACAGACCTACGAGCAGTACTTC. Translation gives CASSRGQTYEQYF.

V gene TRBV30 combines with J gene TRBJ2-5; no clear D gene. The assigned J gene may be wrong: the sequence end matches TRBJ2-7 better. Germline CDR1 GTSNPN, CDR2 SVGIG (reference sequence). This CDR3 contains 11 residues. CDR3 sequence: CAWRQNYEQYF. Written as DNA, the CDR3 is TGTGCCTGGAGACAAAACTACGAGCAGTACTTC.

The rearrangement joins TRBV28 to TRBJ2-7, with a weak D call TRBD1 (6 bases). The CDR3 is 14 residues long. Trimming shortened V by 5 bases and J by 2 bases, and 13 bases separated the two germline ends. Germline V gene sequence: CDR1 MDHEN, CDR2 SYDVKM. CDR3 sequence: CASSRRQDTYEQYF. CDR3 coding DNA: TGTGCCAGCAGTCGCAGACAGGACACCTACGAGCAGTACTTC.

V usage is TRBV5-5 and J usage is TRBJ1-2; possible D gene TRBD1, 6 bases. The CDR3 totals 15 residues. V lost 0 bases and J lost 4, with 13 bases in between. Per the germline V gene, CDR1 is SGHKS and CDR2 is YYEKEE (reference sequence). For the CDR3, the DNA is TGTGCCAGCAGCTTGGCAGCCCTAGGGGGCTATGGCTACACCTTC. Translating it yields CASSLAALGGYGYTF. The full variable domain, rest sourced from reference TRBV5-5 and TRBJ1-2, is DAGVTQSPTHLIKTRGQQVTLRCSPISGHKSVSWYQQVLGQGPQFIFQYYEKEERGRGNFPDRFSARQFPNYSSELNVNALLLGDSALYLCASSLAALGGYGYTFGSGTRLTVV.

This rearrangement joins TRBV21-1 to TRBJ2-5; the D call of TRBD1 is as the table states it, not checked on the DNA. TRBV21-1 is shown as a pseudogene. The CDR3 covers 14 residues. Written as DNA, the CDR3 is TGTGCCAGCAGCAGATTCAGGGGGCGGGAGACCCAGTACTTC. This gives the protein CASSRFRGRETQYF.

This clone appeared once. The rearrangement links TRBV10-2 to TRBJ2-7; TRBD2 matches 9 bases. V shed 3 bases and J 0 bases; nucleotides not matched to a gene: 9. Germline V lookup: CDR1 WSHSY, CDR2 SAAADI. The CDR3 sequence is 17 residues long. The CDR3 sequence is CASSEPSGIRTSYEQYF. The CDR3 DNA follows: TGCGCCAGCAGTGAACCTAGCGGGATCCGCACCTCCTACGAGCAGTACTTC.

This clone occurred once. This specimen includes other DNA sequences encoding the same CDR3. The rearrangement joins TRBV30 to TRBJ2-5, with 11 bases lining up with TRBD1. This CDR3 has 14 amino acids. CDR1 GTSNPN and CDR2 SVGIG come from the germline V gene (reference sequence). Trimming at V came to 1 base and at J to 5 bases, leaving 3 bases not matched to a gene. The CDR3 DNA sequence: TGTGCCTGGAGTGCGGACAGGGGGCTCGAGACCCAGTACTTC. Translation: CAWSADRGLETQYF. Looking up the rest from reference TRBV30 and TRBJ2-5 gives the full variable domain: SQTIHQWPATLVQPVGSPLSLECTVEGTSNPNLYWYRQAAGRGLQLLFYSVGIGQISSEVPQNLSASRPQDRQFILSSKKLLLSDSGFYLCAWSADRGLETQYFGPGTRLLVL.

This clone has just one count. The chain carries TRBV28 and TRBJ2-4, with 10 bases lining up with TRBD2. CDR1 MDHEN and CDR2 SYDVKM come from the germline V gene. The CDR3 has 18 residues. Trimming removed 6 bases from V and 5 bases from J; junction bases left unmatched: 16. Here the CDR3 reads CASSKLWGAGGLENIQYF. As DNA, the CDR3 is TGTGCCAGCAGCAAACTCTGGGGAGCGGGAGGGCTCGAAAACATTCAGTACTTC.

In this sample, this clone turned up a few times. The chain joins TRBV7-3 to TRBJ1-1; 7 bases fit TRBD1. The CDR3 extends over 15 amino acids. J gave up 2 bases and V 3 bases, and 6 bases lay outside the gene matches. CDR1 SGHTA and CDR2 FQGTGA come from the germline V gene. CDR3 residues: CASSLSGTDNTEAFF. CDR3 DNA sequence: TGTGCCAGCAGCTTGTCCGGGACAGACAACACTGAAGCTTTCTTT.